The clone carrying this TCR beta chain was counted a few times. Its target is not known. This specimen belongs to a study of beta chain features in type 1 diabetes. Study in general: Healthy donors, compared against patients, showed similar age, gender and cell yields. Over all samples combined, over 85,000,000 sorted cells were examined.

Study results and limitations: VDJ junctions in type 1 diabetes patients carried more deletions and fewer insertions. TCRB CDR3s from Type 1 diabetes patients were moderately but significantly shorter in all four CD4+ subsets. Reads derived from cDNA could over-represent cells showing high TCR expression.

Deletions cut 5 bases from V and 1 base from J, with 14 bases between. Germline CDR1 reads SNHLY; CDR2 reads FYNNEI. The CDR3 has 15 amino acids. The isolated RNA, all of it, was reverse transcribed, so expressed TCRB transcripts were what got sequenced. Profiled with immunoSEQ multiplex PCR; TCRdb holds only in-frame clones, not every one. The sample yields 200,000 to 300,000 clones, just over 20% seen once. The sequenced sample was naive CD4+ T cells from blood. The chain uses TRBV2 and TRBJ1-1, with D perhaps matching TRBD1 (6 bases). The TCR was taken from a woman aged 40-49 years with type 1 diabetes. CDR3: CASSTSGTPNTEAFF. CDR3 nucleotides: TGTGCCAGCAGTACATCCGGGACACCGAACACTGAAGCTTTCTTT.